This T cell receptor (beta chain) was sequenced for a study of blood T cell repertoires in COVID-19. The wider study: Samples taken during acute and convalescent COVID-19 were collected in the United States, Italy and Spain. PBMCs, B-cell-depleted T cells, or T cells provided the cDNA or gDNA that made up the material.

The authors' processing: Reference gene primers were amplified, and this amplification served to estimate nucleated cell counts. Only in-frame clones appear in the TCRdb table, and some are missing; sequencing was by immunoSEQ multiplex PCR. Clone size and the V and J calls come from that table; the DNA yielded D and trimming. The table lists about 300,000 clones, around 91% of them singletons. The CDR3 is 13 amino acids. V was cut by 4 bases and J by 8 bases, with 14 bases left in between. Germline lookup yields CDR1 LNHDA and CDR2 SQIVND (reference sequence). Living in 24 US areas, the participants were between roughly 18 and 90 years of age.

Material for sequencing was PBMCs or T cells enriched from blood (not recorded which). The receptor's source is a woman under 30 with acute COVID-19. The J gene is TRBJ1-2, the V gene TRBV19; D not resolved. The CDR3 sequence: CASSTGPVFGYTF. Written as DNA, the CDR3 is TGTGCCAGTAGTACGGGTCCCGTCTTCGGCTACACCTTC.